This T cell receptor (beta chain) was observed in a study of cytomegalovirus exposure and HLA in healthy donors. Study-level points and caveats: In an earlier analysis, in around 590 donors, most V segments appeared productive either ~87% or ~30% of the time.

V lost 5 bases to trimming and J lost 3 bases; unmatched junction nucleotides: 5. CDR1 and CDR2 from the germline V gene are SGHRS and YFSETQ. This CDR3 spans 14 amino acids. The PCR was carried out with 60 Vbeta primers and 13 Jbeta primers. Data came from immunoSEQ multiplex PCR; TCRdb stores just in-frame clones and leaves some out. The repertoire holds 60,000 to 75,000 clones, 65% to 75% seen once, with approximately 10% in the top ten. Turning to this clone: Antigen specificity is unknown.

This TCR derives from a woman between 55 and 75 years old in good health and CMV-seropositive. This rearrangement joins TRBV5-1 to TRBJ1-1; 9 bases align to TRBD1. The material sequenced was PBMCs. Here the CDR3 reads CASRITGGDTEAFF. In DNA, the CDR3 is TGCGCCAGCAGAATAACAGGGGGCGACACTGAAGCTTTCTTT.